The 27 T cell receptor beta chains below were found in one sample sequenced in a study of shared clonotypes between healthy human individuals (TCRdb year 2020). Preparation of the library involved the immunoSEQ multiplex PCR assay. TCRdb retrieved this table from immuneACCESS and kept in-frame rearrangements only. Not all clones are present; in checked studies, unresolved V genes account for under half, and no reason is known for the remainder. The sample yields 1.6 million or so clones; less than 99% were counted once. The ten largest clones represent roughly 0.35% of the sample. Sequencing was carried out using naive CD4+ T cells sorted from blood. Sample cell subset or site, as interpreted from the label and publication: CD45RA+ positively selected. All receptors come from a man aged 30 to 45 in good health.

This clone was counted a single time. This sequence joins TRBV5-1 and TRBJ2-7; 7 bases line up with TRBD1. The CDR3 covers 15 residues. In germline, CDR1 is SGHRS, CDR2 YFSETQ. The V segment lost 3 bases and the J segment 1 base; nucleotides outside the gene matches: 7. CDR3 residues: CASSSPTGASYEQYF. CDR3 nucleotides: TGCGCCAGCAGCTCTCCCACAGGGGCTTCCTACGAGCAGTACTTC. The full variable domain, its missing parts supplied by reference TRBV5-1 and TRBJ2-7, is KAGVTQTPRYLIKTRGQQVTLSCSPISGHRSVSWYQQTPGQGLQFLFEYFSETQRNKGNFPGRFSGRQFSNSRSEMNVSTLELGDSALYLCASSSPTGASYEQYFGPGTRLTVT.

The gene calls are TRBV28 and TRBJ2-5; D call uncertain. V lost 3 bases to trimming and J lost 5 bases, with 13 bases between them. Germline CDR1 reads MDHEN; CDR2 reads SYDVKM. This CDR3 has 14 amino acids. CDR3 sequence (DNA): TGTGCCAGCAGTTTGGGCTACGGATCGGAGACCCAGTACTTC. This sequence encodes CASSLGYGSETQYF.

The chain employs TRBV7-8 and TRBJ2-3; D uncertain. Per the germline V gene, CDR1 is SGHVS and CDR2 is FQNEAQ. The CDR3 sequence is 11 residues long. Trimming left V 5 bases short and J 3 bases short, with 3 bases between. CDR3 region: CASSQTDTQYF. The CDR3 DNA reads as TGTGCCAGCAGCCAGACAGATACGCAGTATTTT.

Only one count was recorded for this clone. V gene TRBV11-1 combines with J gene TRBJ2-3; 7 bases map to TRBD2. Germline lookup yields CDR1 SGHAT and CDR2 FQDESV (reference sequence). The length of the CDR3 is 16 residues. The junction had 9 bases not matched to a gene; V was cut back by 6 bases and J by 0 bases. The CDR3 region has the DNA TGTGCCAGCAGACCTTGGGCTAGCGGTAGCACAGATACGCAGTATTTT. This gives the protein CASRPWASGSTDTQYF.

The V and J genes are TRBV7-9 and TRBJ2-7; D may be TRBD2 (6 bases). The germline CDR1 and CDR2 sequences are SEHNR and FQNEAQ (reference sequence). The CDR3 length is 12 residues. V gave up 7 bases and J gave up 2 bases, with 9 bases separating them. CDR3 in DNA: TGTGCCAGCAAGGGAGGAGCCTACGAGCAGTACTTC. Translation gives CASKGGAYEQYF.

The chain uses TRBV7-2 and TRBJ2-7; unclear D gene. Germline assignment: CDR1 SGHTA and CDR2 FQGNSA. Trimming removed 5 bases at V and 2 bases at J, with 19 bases between. The length of the CDR3 is 16 residues. The chain's CDR3 is CASSIGLYRVPYEQYF. In nucleotides, the CDR3 is TGTGCCAGCAGCATAGGGCTCTACCGGGTCCCCTACGAGCAGTACTTC.

The chain joins TRBV4-1 to TRBJ1-2; 8 nucleotides line up with TRBD1. Germline V lookup: CDR1 MGHRA, CDR2 YSYEKL. The CDR3 runs 15 residues. The V gene end was trimmed by 4 bases and the J gene end by 3 bases; junction bases not matched to a gene: 7. The CDR3 DNA reads TGCGCCAGCAGCCCTGGGACAGGCCTTTACTATGGCTACACCTTC. Protein sequence: CASSPGTGLYYGYTF.

The chain carries TRBV4-2 and TRBJ2-7; TRBD2 matches 9 bases. Germline loops: CDR1 LGHNA, CDR2 YNFKEQ. J lost 4 bases, V lost 4 bases, and 11 bases had no gene match. The CDR3 has 16 amino acids. DNA for the CDR3: TGTGCCAGCAGCCTTCGCGTGGGACTAGCAGCTTACGAGCAGTACTTC. Amino acid sequence: CASSLRVGLAAYEQYF.

This chain's CDR3 is CAISDGRPSYEQYF. The DNA for the CDR3 is TGTGCCATCAGTGACGGCAGACCTTCCTACGAGCAGTACTTC. V and J are TRBV10-3 and TRBJ2-7; D is unresolved. Germline loops: CDR1 ENHRY, CDR2 SYGVKD. This CDR3 contains 14 residues. The V and J ends lost 3 bases and 1 base respectively, with 10 bases between them.

The V and J genes are TRBV4-2 and TRBJ2-2, with 8 bases identical to TRBD1. The germline gives CDR1 LGHNA, CDR2 YNFKEQ. The length of the CDR3 is 17 residues. V dropped 0 bases and J dropped 1; count of bases not matched to a gene: 4. The CDR3 protein is CASSQESTGGNTGELFF. In nucleotides, the CDR3 is TGTGCCAGCAGCCAAGAGAGCACAGGGGGGAACACCGGGGAGCTGTTTTTT.

This chain links TRBV5-5 with TRBJ2-3; the D gene is possibly TRBD1 (7 bases). CDR1 SGHKS and CDR2 YYEKEE come from the germline V gene (reference sequence). Trimming stripped 0 bases from V and 1 base from J, with 15 bases between. The CDR3 totals 17 residues. CDR3 sequence (DNA): TGTGCCAGCAGCTTGGGGAGGACAGGAGGGGGCACAGATACGCAGTATTTT. Translation: CASSLGRTGGGTDTQYF.

V gene TRBV5-1 combines with J gene TRBJ2-3, with 11 bases aligning to TRBD2. The germline gives CDR1 SGHRS, CDR2 YFSETQ. This CDR3 has 16 residues. V lost 1 base to trimming and J lost 3 bases; unmatched junction nucleotides: 4. For the CDR3, the DNA is TGCGCCAGCAGCTTGCAGGCTAGCGGGAGGACAGATACGCAGTATTTT. Protein sequence: CASSLQASGRTDTQYF.

The chain employs TRBV11-3 and TRBJ2-2, with 7 bases aligning to TRBD1. Losses at the gene ends were 1 base for V and 5 bases for J; bases not matched to a gene: 4. Germline-derived CDR1 and CDR2 are SGHNT and YENEEA. The CDR3 has 15 amino acids. This CDR3 is CASSLGTGWTGELFF. CDR3 DNA sequence: TGTGCCAGCAGCTTAGGGACAGGTTGGACCGGGGAGCTGTTTTTT.

The CDR3 protein is CASSETGGFEQYF. The CDR3 DNA is TGTGCCAGCAGTGAGACAGGGGGCTTCGAGCAGTACTTC. The chain combines TRBV28 with TRBJ2-7, with 10 bases aligning to TRBD1. The CDR3 has 13 residues. CDR1 MDHEN and CDR2 SYDVKM come from the germline V gene. J gave up 6 bases and V 5 bases, and 4 bases lay outside the gene matches. Variable domain in full (rest from reference TRBV28 and TRBJ2-7): DVKVTQSSRYLVKRTGEKVFLECVQDMDHENMFWYRQDPGLGLRLIYFSYDVKMKEKGDIPEGYSVSREKKERFSLILESASTNQTSMYLCASSETGGFEQYFGPGTRLTVT.

The chain links TRBV25-1 to TRBJ1-5; possibly TRBD1 for D (5 bases). Germline loops: CDR1 MGHDK, CDR2 SYGVNS. Trimming removed 3 bases from V and 8 bases from J, with 8 bases in between. The CDR3 length is 12 residues. CDR3 residues: CASSDRDEPQHF. CDR3 nucleotides: TGTGCCAGCAGTGACAGGGACGAGCCCCAGCATTTT.

The V gene is TRBV28, the J gene TRBJ2-6; D not certain. The CDR3 is 15 residues long. Per germline, CDR1 MDHEN and CDR2 SYDVKM. V was trimmed by 7 bases and J by 0 bases, leaving 10 bases between them. The CDR3 loop is CASTDDTSGANVLTF. Here the CDR3 DNA reads TGTGCCAGCACTGACGATACCTCTGGGGCCAACGTCCTGACTTTC. The full variable domain, in which reference TRBV28 and TRBJ2-6 provide the parts outside the CDR3, is DVKVTQSSRYLVKRTGEKVFLECVQDMDHENMFWYRQDPGLGLRLIYFSYDVKMKEKGDIPEGYSVSREKKERFSLILESASTNQTSMYLCASTDDTSGANVLTFGAGSRLTVL.

This chain uses TRBV30 with TRBJ2-2, with D unresolved. V lost 2 bases to trimming and J lost 8 bases, with 6 bases between them. Germline V gene data show CDR1 as GTSNPN and CDR2 as SVGIG (reference sequence). The CDR3 totals 11 residues. The CDR3 nucleotides are TGTGCCTGGAGTTTAGGTGGGGAGCTGTTTTTT. As protein: CAWSLGGELFF.

The rearrangement joins TRBV2 to TRBJ1-4; maybe TRBD1 (6 bases). CDR3 size: 15 residues. Trimming removed 3 bases from V and 3 bases from J, with 11 bases in between. Germline loops: CDR1 SNHLY, CDR2 FYNNEI. CDR3 region: CASSDSGHSNEKLFF. CDR3 nucleotides: TGTGCCAGCAGTGACTCGGGACACTCTAATGAAAAACTGTTTTTT. The whole variable domain, filled in from reference TRBV2 and TRBJ1-4, reads EPEVTQTPSHQVTQMGQEVILRCVPISNHLYFYWYRQILGQKVEFLVSFYNNEISEKSEIFDDQFSVERPDGSNFTLKIRSTKLEDSAMYFCASSDSGHSNEKLFFGSGTQLSVL.

The chain uses TRBV29-1 and TRBJ2-1; 11 positions match TRBD2. The germline gives CDR1 SQVTM, CDR2 ANQGSEA. J lost 0 bases, V lost 6 bases, and 7 bases had no gene match. The CDR3 consists of 16 residues. For the CDR3, the DNA is TGCAGCGTGAGGGGACTAGCGGAGAACTCCTACAATGAGCAGTTCTTC. It codes for CSVRGLAENSYNEQFF.

This chain uses TRBV6-1 with TRBJ1-2; a weak D match, TRBD1 (5 bases). The V and J ends lost 3 bases and 2 bases respectively, with 13 bases between them. CDR1 is MNHNS and CDR2 is SASEGT in the germline V gene. This CDR3 has 15 amino acids. CDR3 residues: CASSDGRDGNYGYTF. CDR3 bases: TGTGCCAGCAGTGACGGGAGGGACGGCAACTATGGCTACACCTTC.

This sequence joins TRBV19 and TRBJ2-3; D is possibly TRBD1 or TRBD2 (5 bases each). CDR3 length: 13 residues. Germline CDR1 is LNHDA and CDR2 is SQIVND (reference sequence). V was shortened by 10 bases and J by 4 bases, with 15 bases between the two germline ends. CDR3 protein: CATDGAPSDTQYF. CDR3 in DNA: TGTGCCACCGACGGGGCCCCTTCAGATACGCAGTATTTT.

The chain employs TRBV5-1 and TRBJ2-7; 10 bases are shared with TRBD1. With V trimmed by 3 bases and J by 6 bases, 9 bases remained unmatched. Germline CDR1 reads SGHRS; CDR2 reads YFSETQ. The CDR3 sequence is 15 residues long. CDR3 coding DNA: TGCGCCAGCAGCTCCCATGGGACAGGGGTTACCGAGCAGTACTTC. Translation gives CASSSHGTGVTEQYF.

The chain recombines TRBV7-9 with TRBJ1-3, with D unclear. CDR1 and CDR2 (germline): SEHNR, FQNEAQ (reference sequence). This CDR3 spans 16 amino acids. V lost 5 bases and J lost 0, with 14 bases in between. The CDR3 DNA reads TGTGCCAGCAGCCCGCCGGCACATTCCTCTGGAAACACCATATATTTT. Translated: CASSPPAHSSGNTIYF.

The chain has TRBV11-2 and TRBJ1-2; TRBD1 might be the D (5 bases). V was clipped by 6 bases and J by 6 bases, with 17 bases between them. Germline V lookup: CDR1 SGHAT, CDR2 FQNNGV. The CDR3 totals 14 residues. CDR3 protein: CASRPTNRDDGYTF. CDR3 DNA sequence: TGTGCCAGCAGACCTACTAACCGGGACGATGGCTACACCTTC.

The chain combines TRBV13 with TRBJ1-4; TRBD1 is a possible D gene (5 bases). V was clipped by 3 bases and J by 6 bases, with 11 bases between them. Germline-derived CDR1 and CDR2 are PRHDT and FYEKMQ (reference sequence). This CDR3 has 14 amino acids. This chain's CDR3 is CASSFGRVDEKLFF. CDR3 nucleotides: TGTGCCAGCAGCTTCGGCAGGGTCGATGAAAAACTGTTTTTT.

The chain recombines TRBV11-2 with TRBJ2-7, with a possible D match to TRBD2 (6 bases). The CDR3 length is 17 residues. The germline V and J ends were trimmed by 4 bases and 0 bases, with 19 bases remaining between them. The germline V gene has CDR1 SGHAT and CDR2 FQNNGV. CDR3 sequence reads: CASSSQIGLAHSYEQYF. CDR3 DNA sequence: TGTGCCAGCAGCTCGCAAATTGGGCTAGCGCACTCCTACGAGCAGTACTTC.

V is TRBV5-1 and J is TRBJ2-4; D is unresolved. V was cut by 3 bases and J by 0 bases, with 10 bases left in between. The germline CDR1 and CDR2 sequences are SGHRS and YFSETQ. CDR3 size: 15 residues. In DNA, the CDR3 is TGCGCCAGCAGCTCCGATACCCTAGCCAAAAACATTCAGTACTTC. Amino acids: CASSSDTLAKNIQYF.